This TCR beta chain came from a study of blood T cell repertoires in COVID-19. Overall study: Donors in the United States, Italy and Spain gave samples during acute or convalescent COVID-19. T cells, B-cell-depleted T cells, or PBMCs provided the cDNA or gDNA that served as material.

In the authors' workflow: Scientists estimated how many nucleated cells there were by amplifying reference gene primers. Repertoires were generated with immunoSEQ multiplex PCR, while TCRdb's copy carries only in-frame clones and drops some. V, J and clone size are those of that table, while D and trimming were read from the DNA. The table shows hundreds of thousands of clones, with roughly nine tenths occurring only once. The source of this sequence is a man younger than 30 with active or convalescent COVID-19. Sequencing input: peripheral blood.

CDR3 region: CASRPDRNTEAFF. The CDR3 nucleotides read TGTGCCAGCAGGCCGGACAGGAACACTGAAGCTTTCTTT. The chain links TRBV6-5 to TRBJ1-1; weak D call: TRBD1 (6 bases). Between the trimmed V and J ends, which lost 6 bases and 1 base, there was a span of 9 bases. Looked up from germline, CDR1 is MNHEY and CDR2 is SVGAGI. The CDR3 length is 13 residues.